This TCR beta chain derives from a study of blood T cell repertoires in COVID-19 (dated by TCRdb to the early 2020s). For the study in its entirety: Samples covering the acute and convalescent phases of COVID-19 were provided by collaborators in the United States, Italy and Spain. Deeply sampled blood TCRbeta repertoires from subjects exposed to, actively infected with, or recovered from COVID-19 were included in the dataset. Nearly every sample came with metadata listing a de-identified subject ID, COVID-19 status, age in years and sex. The material from the prospective study consisted of cDNA or gDNA derived from T cells, B-cell-depleted T cells, or PBMCs. A freely available public database, intended as a resource for researchers studying the immune response to SARS-CoV-2, is where the repertoires were released. Samples were obtained from the ongoing ImmuneRACE study (first 160 participants) and from over a thousand subjects provided by 6 global collaborators. HLA class I and class II types, where available, came from metadata supplied by the sample provider rather than from assay-based typing.

The collaborating institutions used their own protocols to collect whole blood in K2EDTA tubes. Collaborator samples were shipped for TCRbeta analysis as frozen whole blood, isolated PBMCs, or DNA extracted from either sample type. Points the paper makes about the study in general: How much clinical and demographic metadata was included differed by source and by participant, and the metadata was provided uncurated.

On this clone: The specificity of this receptor is unknown. No per-base quality is available; no much larger clone lies one base away.

The V and J ends are trimmed by 5 bases and 0 bases, leaving 11 bases between them. Including cysteine and phenylalanine, the CDR3 has 15 amino acids. Of the read, only the CDR3 DNA is kept; its 45 bases are in frame from base 1. CDR1 and CDR2 are drawn from the germline V gene: SGHTA, FQGNSA. The immunoSEQ Assay, a bias-controlled multiplex PCR, was used to amplify TCRbeta CDR3 regions from genomic DNA. The study's processing was this. The number of nucleated cells in each sample was estimated from the amplification of reference gene primers within the assay. To quantify the absolute abundance of each unique TCRbeta CDR3 rearrangement, sequence reads were collapsed and filtered. For each sample, productive Simpson clonality was calculated as the square root of Simpson's diversity index over productive rearrangements. Imported from immuneACCESS, the table was reduced by TCRdb to in-frame sequences with V and J called. These copies leave out some clones; in studies compared against another copy, an unresolved V gene accounts for under half, and the cause of the remainder is not known. That table gives V, J and clone size, and the DNA gave D and trimming. A total of approximately 20,000 clones appear in this sample, 65% to 90% of them only once. The ten largest account for less than 70% of the sample.

Sequencing was done on a sample of peripheral blood. The chain is encoded by TRBV7-2 joined to TRBJ1-3, and TRBD1 may be the D gene, going by 5 matching bases. This sequence was found in a man older than 75 with acute or convalescent COVID-19. CDR3 loop: CASSLRAPSGNTIYF. The nucleotides read TGTGCCAGCAGCCTCAGGGCGCCCTCTGGAAACACCATATATTTT.